The rows below give T cell receptor beta chains drawn from one sample of a study of T cells in Graves' hyperthyroidism and ophthalmopathy. In TCRdb, the multiplex PCR reads were re-called with MiXCR into one record per CDR3 protein. Found here are about 400,000 distinct CDR3 sequences, roughly 14% of them singletons; the top ten hold 13% to 15%. The sample consisted of blood. These TCRs come from a woman aged 18 to 35 with Graves' hyperthyroidism. CDR3s include the opening cysteine and the closing phenylalanine or tryptophan.

V	J	CDR3
TRBV20-1	TRBJ2-3	CSARGGFEDTQYF
TRBV2	TRBJ1-2	CASRGVRGPILTNYGYTF
TRBV11-2	TRBJ2-5	CASLRGLSQETQYF
TRBV12-3/TRBV12-4	TRBJ2-2	CASSRPRGDTGELFF
TRBV12-3/TRBV12-4	TRBJ2-2	CASSWGGANTGELFF
TRBV2	TRBJ2-7	CASSGLSEYEQYF
TRBV10-3	TRBJ2-3	CAISERSDNRGDTDTQYF
TRBV12-3/TRBV12-4	TRBJ2-2	CASSSLAGGPTGELFF
TRBV20-1	TRBJ2-2	CSARGGGGFQTGELFF
TRBV3-1	TRBJ2-4	CASSQGGLAKNIQYF
TRBV6-2/TRBV6-3	TRBJ2-6	CASSYRISGANVLTF
TRBV6-5	TRBJ1-2	CASSYSRAHNYGYTF
TRBV7-9	TRBJ1-4	CASSLADATNEKLFF
TRBV12-3/TRBV12-4	TRBJ1-6	CASSPTDWNSPLHF
TRBV12-3/TRBV12-4	TRBJ2-7	CASSFIGGNYEQYF
TRBV7-3	TRBJ2-1	CASSFIAFGTYNEQFF
TRBV7-3	TRBJ1-5	CASSPQASYSNQPQHF
TRBV6-6	TRBJ2-7	CASSSSTYEQYF
TRBV28	TRBJ2-7	CASSQTPAYEQYF
TRBV10-3	TRBJ2-3	CAITPGGLAGGSDTQYF
TRBV2	TRBJ1-4	CASSPRWATNEKLFF
TRBV9	TRBJ2-1	CASSVAQRGDYNEQFF
TRBV2	TRBJ1-4	CASSEALPLSNNEKLFF
TRBV19	TRBJ2-7	CASSPDGLSSYEQYF
TRBV27	TRBJ2-7	CASSLSPGQGVVYEQYF
TRBV7-9	TRBJ2-3	CASVGADSDTQYF
TRBV6-1	TRBJ1-5	CASSEGGGQVNQPQHF
TRBV27	TRBJ2-1	CASSTDPRLRRDNEQFF
TRBV6-2/TRBV6-3	TRBJ1-2	CASSYSVLLSSWVNYGYTF
TRBV11-2	TRBJ2-5	CASSFQGTQQETQYF
TRBV6-1	TRBJ1-2	CASTHKASSPGYTF
TRBV6-1	TRBJ1-1	CASSSRTDRGLLAFF
TRBV11-2	TRBJ2-7	CASSSPRSYEQYF
TRBV6-6	TRBJ2-3	CASSYMLADTQYF
TRBV20-1	TRBJ1-5	CSARGQPSNQPQHF
TRBV19	TRBJ1-5	CASSEGAWSNQPQHF
TRBV5-1	TRBJ2-3	CASRGLAGGPTDTQYF
TRBV3-1	TRBJ1-1	CASSRRTGATEAFF
TRBV20-1	TRBJ2-1	CSASLAGLADDNEQFF
TRBV18	TRBJ1-2	CASSPPTRIPNYGYTF
TRBV12-3/TRBV12-4	TRBJ2-1	CASTLGGKSSYNEQFF
TRBV11-2	TRBJ1-6	CASVSGGIRSSSYNSPLHF
TRBV20-1	TRBJ2-3	CSAALTSVTDTQYF
TRBV3-1	TRBJ2-7	CASSQVGRSIYEQYF
TRBV9	TRBJ1-1	CASSQRPLRGPNTEAFF
TRBV18	TRBJ2-1	CASSPLAGKGYNEQFF
TRBV6-2/TRBV6-3	TRBJ2-3	CASSYRRGSGSTDTQYF
TRBV12-3/TRBV12-4	TRBJ1-1	CASSFDRRSNTEAFF
TRBV6-2/TRBV6-3	TRBJ1-1	CASSYGGMNTEAFF
TRBV10-1	TRBJ1-1	CASSESGIPLETEAFF
TRBV7-9	TRBJ2-3	CASSTMTGRGDTQYF
TRBV20-1	TRBJ1-3	CSAHDSEPRNTIYF
TRBV18	TRBJ1-2	CASSAGTRGGYTF
TRBV11-2	TRBJ2-1	CASRNTVVDHEQFF
TRBV6-1	TRBJ2-7	CASSEGSGVRLAYEQYF
TRBV4-1	TRBJ1-5	CARGGRHHQPQHF
TRBV15	TRBJ1-4	CATSTTRNEKLFF
TRBV20-1	TRBJ2-3	CSAIGGLGSDTQYF
TRBV18	TRBJ1-6	CASSPNAATNNSPLHF
TRBV19	TRBJ2-7	CASSILGTSLHEQYF